The 5 T cell receptor beta chains below all came from one sample that was sequenced in a study of cytomegalovirus exposure and HLA in healthy donors. The PCR contained 60 Vbeta and 13 Jbeta primers. The repertoire was sequenced with immunoSEQ multiplex PCR; TCRdb's copy has only in-frame clones and lacks some. The table has 42,000 or so clones, 40% to 60% seen once. What was sequenced was PBMCs. The receptors here all came from a human donor in good health.

This chain links TRBV6-5 with TRBJ2-7; 8 positions agree with TRBD2. The germline V gene has CDR1 MNHEY and CDR2 SVGAGI. The ends lost 4 bases at V and 2 bases at J; junction bases unmatched: 7. The CDR3 runs 15 residues. CDR3 sequence (DNA): TGTGCCAGCAGTTCTCCCCCGGGAGGGACCTACGAGCAGTACTTC. It specifies CASSSPPGGTYEQYF.

The V call is TRBV19, the J call TRBJ1-5; a weak D match, TRBD1 (5 bases). V dropped 2 bases and J dropped 5 bases, with 10 bases sitting between them. The CDR3 runs to 14 residues. Germline V gene sequence: CDR1 LNHDA, CDR2 SQIVND (reference sequence). CDR3 amino acids: CASSIQGLDQPQHF. As DNA, the CDR3 is TGTGCCAGTAGTATACAGGGTTTGGATCAGCCCCAGCATTTT. Together with reference TRBV19 and TRBJ1-5, the CDR3 gives the full variable domain: DGGITQSPKYLFRKEGQNVTLSCEQNLNHDAMYWYRQDPGQGLRLIYYSQIVNDFQKGDIAEGYSVSREKKESFPLTVTSAQKNPTAFYLCASSIQGLDQPQHFGDGTRLSIL.

The chain employs TRBV5-6 and TRBJ2-6; 7 bases line up with TRBD1. V lost 4 bases to trimming and J lost 4 bases; unmatched junction nucleotides: 11. Germline values: CDR1 SGHDT, CDR2 YYEEEE. This CDR3 is built from 17 residues. CDR3 sequence: CASSPAPTGAGANVLTF. The CDR3 DNA sequence: TGTGCCAGCAGCCCGGCACCAACAGGGGCCGGGGCCAACGTCCTGACTTTC.

This rearrangement joins TRBV11-1 to TRBJ1-1; 8 bases match TRBD1. V lost 5 bases to trimming and J lost 1 base; unmatched junction nucleotides: 9. The V gene's germline CDR1 is SGHAT and CDR2 FQDESV (reference sequence). This CDR3 is 16 amino acids long. CDR3 sequence reads: CASSPPGQGPNTEAFF. The CDR3 DNA sequence: TGTGCCAGCAGCCCCCCAGGACAGGGACCGAACACTGAAGCTTTCTTT.

This clone appeared a few times. The chain recombines TRBV5-1 with TRBJ2-3, with 15 nucleotides matching TRBD2. This CDR3 has 18 residues. Germline CDR1 SGHRS, CDR2 YFSETQ. The V and J ends lost 0 bases and 2 bases, in that order; junction bases with no gene match: 4. In nucleotides, the CDR3 is TGCGCCAGCAGCTTGGCCGGACTAGCGGGAGGGCCCACAGATACGCAGTATTTT. It is translated as CASSLAGLAGGPTDTQYF. Based on the CDR3 plus reference TRBV5-1 and TRBJ2-3, the full variable domain is KAGVTQTPRYLIKTRGQQVTLSCSPISGHRSVSWYQQTPGQGLQFLFEYFSETQRNKGNFPGRFSGRQFSNSRSEMNVSTLELGDSALYLCASSLAGLAGGPTDTQYFGPGTRLTVL.